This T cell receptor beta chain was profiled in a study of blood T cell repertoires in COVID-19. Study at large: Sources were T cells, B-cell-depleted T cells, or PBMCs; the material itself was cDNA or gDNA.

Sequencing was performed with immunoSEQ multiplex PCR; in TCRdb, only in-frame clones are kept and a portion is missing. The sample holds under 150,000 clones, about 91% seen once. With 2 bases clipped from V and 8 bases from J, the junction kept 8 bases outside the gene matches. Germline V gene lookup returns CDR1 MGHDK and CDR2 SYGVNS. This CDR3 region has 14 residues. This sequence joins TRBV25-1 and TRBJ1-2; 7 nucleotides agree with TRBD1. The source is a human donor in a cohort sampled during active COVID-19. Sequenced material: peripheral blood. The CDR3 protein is CASSEPGTVRGYTF. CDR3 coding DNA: TGTGCCAGCAGTGAACCCGGGACAGTAAGGGGCTACACCTTC.